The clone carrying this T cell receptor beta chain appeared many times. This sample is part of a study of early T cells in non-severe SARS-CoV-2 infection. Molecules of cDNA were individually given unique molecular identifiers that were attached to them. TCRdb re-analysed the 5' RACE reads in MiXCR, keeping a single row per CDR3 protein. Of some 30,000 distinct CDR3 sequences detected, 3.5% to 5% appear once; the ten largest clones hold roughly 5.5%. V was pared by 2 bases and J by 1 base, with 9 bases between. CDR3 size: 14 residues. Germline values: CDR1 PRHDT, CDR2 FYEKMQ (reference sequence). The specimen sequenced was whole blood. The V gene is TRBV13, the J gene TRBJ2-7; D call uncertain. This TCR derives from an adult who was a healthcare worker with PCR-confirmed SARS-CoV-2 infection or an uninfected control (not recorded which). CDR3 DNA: TGTGCCAGCAGCTTACCTAGTGTTTCCTACGAGCAGTACTTC. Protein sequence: CASSLPSVSYEQYF.